Included here is one T cell receptor beta chain sequence, with context. The antigen it binds to is not known. Nothing much larger sits one base from this clone, and base qualities are not available. This entry belongs to a study of CD8 T cells in ankylosing spondylitis (dated by TCRdb to between 2016 and 2019). Background on the whole study: The study profiled T cell receptor beta repertoires in healthy donors and ankylosing spondylitis patients to find disease-linked TCR variants. The full study cohort comprised 20 to 30 ankylosing spondylitis patients and 85 to 120 healthy donors. Samples of peripheral blood were taken, and for ankylosing spondylitis patients, synovial fluid was collected as well.

Paper-wide results and their limitations: Blood from ankylosing spondylitis patients appeared to be characterized by a TCR beta motif composed of roughly eight highly homologous amino acid variants. The disease-linked clones were reported to be significantly enriched in matched synovial fluid samples from ankylosing spondylitis patients. Some of the motif variants had been reported before in the synovial fluid and blood of reactive arthritis patients, a finding that suggests common disease-initiation mechanisms. In peripheral blood, the disease-linked clones were found at relatively low frequencies and had a CD8+ phenotype.

The reads were generated on an Illumina HiSeq 2500. Quantitative 5'-RACE with molecular barcodes was the method used to prepare the TCR beta libraries. The original pipeline was this. To identify disease-linked TCR variants, a new computational method was used, one built on a probabilistic model of VDJ rearrangement. TCRdb reprocessing: public reads trimmed at Q25 with fastp, clones called with MiXCR, in-frame beta chains kept. Identical CDR3 proteins give one entry, which carries the most common genes and DNA. Here the V and J calls rest on TCRdb's processing, not on the authors' analysis. The sample table contains about 540,000 distinct CDR3 sequences; only one count was recorded for roughly 13% of them. The top ten hold nearly 7% of the sample. The specimen was blood, either unsorted or a sorted T cell fraction (not recorded which). This TCR was recovered from a male donor with ankylosing spondylitis.

The DNA sequence is given as TGTGCCAGCAGCCAAGGACAGGGGGTACTCTATGGCTACACCTTC. This yields the protein CASSQGQGVLYGYTF. The rearrangement joined TRBV3-1 to TRBJ1-2, and 9 junctional nucleotides match TRBD1. After removal of 1 base from V and 4 bases from J, the junction retains 4 bases not matched to a gene. Taken from cysteine to phenylalanine, the CDR3 has 15 residues. Of the read, only the CDR3 DNA is kept; its 45 bases are in frame from base 1. Looking up the germline V gene (reference sequence) yields CDR1 LGHDT and CDR2 YNNKEL.